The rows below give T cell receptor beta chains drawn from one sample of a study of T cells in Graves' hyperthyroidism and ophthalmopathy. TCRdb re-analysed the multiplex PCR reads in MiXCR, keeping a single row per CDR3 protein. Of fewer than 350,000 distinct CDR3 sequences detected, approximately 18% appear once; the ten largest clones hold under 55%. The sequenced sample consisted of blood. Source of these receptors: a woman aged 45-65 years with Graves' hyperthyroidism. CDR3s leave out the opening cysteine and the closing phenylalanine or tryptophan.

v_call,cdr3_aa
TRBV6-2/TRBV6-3,ASSRDKDGETQY
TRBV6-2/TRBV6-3,ASSLDRGPNSPLH
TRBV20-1,SAREAAAGKYNEQF
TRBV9,ASSAGGQITGELF
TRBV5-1,ASSLVGYQETQY
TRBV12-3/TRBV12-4,ASSFTGRDGYT
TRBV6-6,ASSYSSGHYNEQF
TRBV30,AAVGGLNTEAF
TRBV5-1,ASSLAGQVLQETQY
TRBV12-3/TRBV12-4,ASGTGVFNRPQH
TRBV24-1,ATSAPSASNTGELF
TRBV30,AWSVRDRGPLNTEAF
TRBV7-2,ASSLLGGGTDTQY
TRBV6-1,ASSSDGYEQY
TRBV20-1,SATPGRQGKETQY
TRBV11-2,ASRPLRRDRGNTGELF
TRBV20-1,SASSWEEHTDTQY
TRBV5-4,ASSRGQQGQSSPLH
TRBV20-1,SAQGDAKNIQY
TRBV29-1,SVCPSGRNEQF
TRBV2,ASGEQGFSNSPLH
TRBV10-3,AISSGTPMGYGYT
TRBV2,ATQGEEGKNIQY
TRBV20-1,SARTLYEQY
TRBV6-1,ASTRAGGEQY
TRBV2,ASSEDLAGGPVEQF
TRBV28,ASRLRLAGEGPSYNEQF
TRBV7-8,ASSPDTNNEQF
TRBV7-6,ASSPPGRASTDTQY
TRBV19,ASSIEIGGITYEQY
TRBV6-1,ASSDGELFSYEQY
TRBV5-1,ASSLPPGSGANVLT
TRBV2,ASRGTGGEKLF
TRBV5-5,ASSPQRTSTDTQY
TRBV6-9,ASSYRGGSNQPQH
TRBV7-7,ASSNRVGEQF
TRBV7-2,ASSLVGGQNTGELF
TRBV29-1,SVATGVETGELF
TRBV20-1,SAMAGDTDTQY
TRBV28,ASDPAAGSYEQY
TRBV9,ASSVSGTVTNEKLF
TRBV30,AWRGGSTDTQY
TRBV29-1,SPSRRAGRYEQY